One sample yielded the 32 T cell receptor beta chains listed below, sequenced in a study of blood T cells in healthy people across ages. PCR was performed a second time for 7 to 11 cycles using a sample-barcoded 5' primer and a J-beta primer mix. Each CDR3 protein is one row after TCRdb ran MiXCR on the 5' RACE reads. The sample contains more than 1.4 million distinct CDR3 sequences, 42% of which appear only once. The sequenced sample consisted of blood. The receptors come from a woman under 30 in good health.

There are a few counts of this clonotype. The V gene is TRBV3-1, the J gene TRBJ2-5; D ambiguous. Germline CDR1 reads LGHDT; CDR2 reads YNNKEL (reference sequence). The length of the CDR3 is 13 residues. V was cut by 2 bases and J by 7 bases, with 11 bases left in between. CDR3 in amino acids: CASSQFSLGTQYF. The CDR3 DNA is TGTGCCAGCAGCCAATTCAGCTTAGGGACCCAGTACTTC.

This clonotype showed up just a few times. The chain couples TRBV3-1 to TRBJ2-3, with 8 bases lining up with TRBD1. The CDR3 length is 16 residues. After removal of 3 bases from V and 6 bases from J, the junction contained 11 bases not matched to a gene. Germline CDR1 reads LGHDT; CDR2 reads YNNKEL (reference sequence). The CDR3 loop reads CASSQIGTGVMDTQYF. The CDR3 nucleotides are TGTGCCAGCAGCCAGATCGGGACAGGTGTGATGGATACGCAGTATTTT.

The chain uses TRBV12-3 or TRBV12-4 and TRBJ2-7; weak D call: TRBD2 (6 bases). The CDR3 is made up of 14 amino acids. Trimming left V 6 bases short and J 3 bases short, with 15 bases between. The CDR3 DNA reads TGTGCCAGCAGGGCCGGGACTCCTAACTACGAGCAGTACTTC. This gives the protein CASRAGTPNYEQYF.

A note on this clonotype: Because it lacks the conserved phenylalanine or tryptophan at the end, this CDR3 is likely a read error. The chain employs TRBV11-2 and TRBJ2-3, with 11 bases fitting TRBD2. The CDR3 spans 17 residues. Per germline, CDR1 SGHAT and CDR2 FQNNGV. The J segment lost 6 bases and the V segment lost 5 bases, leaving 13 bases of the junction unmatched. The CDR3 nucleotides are TGTGCCAGCAGCCCCCCTCCACTAGCGGGAGCCCGGGATACGCAGTATTGT. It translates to CASSPPPLAGARDTQYC.

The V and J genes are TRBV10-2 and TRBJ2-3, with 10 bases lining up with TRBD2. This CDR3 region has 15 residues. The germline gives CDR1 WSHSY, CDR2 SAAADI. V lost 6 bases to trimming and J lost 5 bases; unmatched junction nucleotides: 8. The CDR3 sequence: CASRGLAEEGDTQYF. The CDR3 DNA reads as TGCGCCAGCAGAGGACTAGCGGAAGAGGGAGATACGCAGTATTTT.

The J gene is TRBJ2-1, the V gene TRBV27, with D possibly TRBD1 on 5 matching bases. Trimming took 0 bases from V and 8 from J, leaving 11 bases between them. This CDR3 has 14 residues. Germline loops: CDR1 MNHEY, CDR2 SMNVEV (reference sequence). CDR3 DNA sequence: TGTGCCAGCAGTTTATCGATGCAGGGCTATGAGCAGTTCTTC. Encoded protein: CASSLSMQGYEQFF.

CDR3 in amino acids: CASSRHDYEQYF. The DNA for the CDR3 is TGTGCCAGCAGTCGACACGACTACGAGCAGTACTTC. V is TRBV12-3 or TRBV12-4 and J is TRBJ2-7; D is ambiguous. The CDR3 length is 12 residues. V was cut by 5 bases and J by 3 bases, with 8 bases left in between.

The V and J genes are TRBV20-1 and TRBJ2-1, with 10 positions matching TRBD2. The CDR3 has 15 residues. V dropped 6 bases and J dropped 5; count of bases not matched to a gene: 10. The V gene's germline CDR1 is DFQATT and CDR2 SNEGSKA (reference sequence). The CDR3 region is CSAAARTSGHNEQFF. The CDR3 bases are TGCAGTGCCGCAGCCAGGACTAGCGGACACAATGAGCAGTTCTTC.

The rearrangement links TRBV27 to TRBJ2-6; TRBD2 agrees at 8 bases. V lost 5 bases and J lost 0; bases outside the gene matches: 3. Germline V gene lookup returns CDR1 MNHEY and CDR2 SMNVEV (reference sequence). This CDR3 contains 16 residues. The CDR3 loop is CASSRGGSSGANVLTF. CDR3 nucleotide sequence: TGTGCCAGCAGTCGGGGGGGGTCCTCTGGGGCCAACGTCCTGACTTTC.

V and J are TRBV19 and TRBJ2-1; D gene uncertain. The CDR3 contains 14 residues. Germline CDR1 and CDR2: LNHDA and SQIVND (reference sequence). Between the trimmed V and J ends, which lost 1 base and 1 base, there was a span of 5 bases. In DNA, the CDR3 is TGTGCCAGTAGTATAGGGGTATCCTACAATGAGCAGTTCTTC. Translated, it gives CASSIGVSYNEQFF. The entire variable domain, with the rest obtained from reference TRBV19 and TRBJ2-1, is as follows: DGGITQSPKYLFRKEGQNVTLSCEQNLNHDAMYWYRQDPGQGLRLIYYSQIVNDFQKGDIAEGYSVSREKKESFPLTVTSAQKNPTAFYLCASSIGVSYNEQFFGPGTRLTVL.

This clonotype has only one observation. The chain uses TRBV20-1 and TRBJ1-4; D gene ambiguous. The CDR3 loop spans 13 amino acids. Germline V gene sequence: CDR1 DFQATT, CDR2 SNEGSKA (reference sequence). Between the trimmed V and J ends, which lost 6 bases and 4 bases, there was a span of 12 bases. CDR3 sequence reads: CSAPGEGNEKLFF. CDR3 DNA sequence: TGCAGTGCCCCCGGTGAGGGTAATGAAAAACTGTTTTTT.

The CDR3 region has the DNA TGCAGCGTTGTAGGAGCGGGAGTTCAGGAGACCCAGTACTTC. This gives the protein CSVVGAGVQETQYF. The rearrangement uses TRBV29-1 and TRBJ2-5; 8 nucleotides match TRBD2. CDR1 is SQVTM, CDR2 ANQGSEA, per germline. The CDR3 is made up of 14 amino acids. V lost 4 bases to trimming and J lost 5 bases; unmatched junction nucleotides: 9.

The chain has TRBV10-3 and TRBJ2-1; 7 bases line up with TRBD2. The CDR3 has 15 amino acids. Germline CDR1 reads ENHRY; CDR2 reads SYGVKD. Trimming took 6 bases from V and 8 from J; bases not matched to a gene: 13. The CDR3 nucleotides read TGTGCCATCAGCCCTAGTGGCGGGAGATCGGATGAGCAGTTCTTC. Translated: CAISPSGGRSDEQFF.

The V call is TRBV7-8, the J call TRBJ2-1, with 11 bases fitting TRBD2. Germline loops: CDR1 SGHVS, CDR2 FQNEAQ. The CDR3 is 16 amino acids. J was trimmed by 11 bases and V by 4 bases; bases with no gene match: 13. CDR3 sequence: CASSSISGRAGNQQFF. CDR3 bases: TGTGCCAGCAGCTCAATTAGCGGGAGGGCGGGGAATCAGCAGTTCTTC.

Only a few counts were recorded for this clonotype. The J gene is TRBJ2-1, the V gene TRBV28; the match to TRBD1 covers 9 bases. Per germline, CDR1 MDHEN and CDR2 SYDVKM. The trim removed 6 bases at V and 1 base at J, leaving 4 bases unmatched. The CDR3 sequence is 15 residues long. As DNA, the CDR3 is TGTGCCAGCAGGCGACAGGGGGTGTCCTACAATGAGCAGTTCTTC. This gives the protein CASRRQGVSYNEQFF.

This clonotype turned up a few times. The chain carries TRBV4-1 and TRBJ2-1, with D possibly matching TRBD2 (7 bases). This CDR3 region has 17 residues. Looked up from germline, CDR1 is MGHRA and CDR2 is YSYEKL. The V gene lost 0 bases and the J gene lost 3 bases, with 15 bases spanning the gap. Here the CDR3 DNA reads TGCGCCAGCAGCCAAGAGGGGGGGCAGGGCATCTACAATGAGCAGTTCTTC. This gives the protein CASSQEGGQGIYNEQFF.

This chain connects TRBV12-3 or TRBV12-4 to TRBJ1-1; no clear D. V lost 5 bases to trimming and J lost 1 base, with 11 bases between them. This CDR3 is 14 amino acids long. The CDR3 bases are TGTGCCAGCAGTGCGTCCGGGAAGAACACTGAAGCTTTCTTT. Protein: CASSASGKNTEAFF.

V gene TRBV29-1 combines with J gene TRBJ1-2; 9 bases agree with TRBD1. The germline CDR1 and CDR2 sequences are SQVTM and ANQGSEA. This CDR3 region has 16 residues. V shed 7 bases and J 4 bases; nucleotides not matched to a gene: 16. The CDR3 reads CSAQLILTGGTYGYTF. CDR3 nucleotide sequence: TGCAGCGCTCAACTAATCTTGACAGGGGGGACCTATGGCTACACCTTC.

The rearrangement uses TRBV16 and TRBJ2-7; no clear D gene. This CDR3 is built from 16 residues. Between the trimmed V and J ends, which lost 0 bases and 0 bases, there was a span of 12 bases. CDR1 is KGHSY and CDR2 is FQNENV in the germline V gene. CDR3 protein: CASSQSGGRSSYEQYF. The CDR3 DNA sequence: TGTGCCAGCAGCCAATCAGGTGGCAGAAGCTCCTACGAGCAGTACTTC.

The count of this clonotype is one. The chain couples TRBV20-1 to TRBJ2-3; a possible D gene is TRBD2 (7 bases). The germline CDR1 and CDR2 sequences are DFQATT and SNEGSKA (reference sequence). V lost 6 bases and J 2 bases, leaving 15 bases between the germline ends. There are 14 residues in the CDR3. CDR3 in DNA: TGCAGTGCCAAATCCGGGGGGCCCACAGATACGCAGTATTTT. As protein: CSAKSGGPTDTQYF.

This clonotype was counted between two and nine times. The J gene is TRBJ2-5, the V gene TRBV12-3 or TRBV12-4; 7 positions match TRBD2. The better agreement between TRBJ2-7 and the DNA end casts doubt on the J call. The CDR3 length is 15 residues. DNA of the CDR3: TGTGCCAGCAGTTTCAGCTGGCGGGAGCGGAACGAGCAGTACTTC. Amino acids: CASSFSWRERNEQYF.

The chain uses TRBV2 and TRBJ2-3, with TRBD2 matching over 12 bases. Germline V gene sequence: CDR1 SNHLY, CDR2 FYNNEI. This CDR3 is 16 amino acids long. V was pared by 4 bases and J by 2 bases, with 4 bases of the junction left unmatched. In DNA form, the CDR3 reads TGTGCCAGCAGTGGAGGACTAGCGGGGCCCACAGATACGCAGTATTTT. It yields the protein CASSGGLAGPTDTQYF.

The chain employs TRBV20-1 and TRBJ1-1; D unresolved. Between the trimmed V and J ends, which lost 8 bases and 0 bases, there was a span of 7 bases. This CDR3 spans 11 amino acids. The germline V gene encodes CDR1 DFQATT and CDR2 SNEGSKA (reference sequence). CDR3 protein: CSPALNTEAFF. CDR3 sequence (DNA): TGCAGTCCAGCCTTGAACACTGAAGCTTTCTTT.

In DNA, the CDR3 is TGTGCCAGCAGTGAGGACCGGGACGGGGAGCAGTACTTC. Its protein product is CASSEDRDGEQYF. The chain couples TRBV2 to TRBJ2-7; perhaps D is TRBD1 or TRBD2 (5 bases each). Germline CDR1 is SNHLY and CDR2 is FYNNEI. Trimming removed 3 bases at V and 7 bases at J, with 13 bases between. This CDR3 region has 13 residues.

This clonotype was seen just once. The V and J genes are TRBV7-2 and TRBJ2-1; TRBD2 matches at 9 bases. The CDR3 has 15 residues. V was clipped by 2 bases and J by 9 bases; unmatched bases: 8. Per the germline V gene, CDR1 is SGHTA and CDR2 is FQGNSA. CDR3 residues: CASSLQAGGQGEQFF. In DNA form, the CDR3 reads TGTGCCAGCAGCTTACAGGCGGGAGGGCAGGGTGAGCAGTTCTTC.

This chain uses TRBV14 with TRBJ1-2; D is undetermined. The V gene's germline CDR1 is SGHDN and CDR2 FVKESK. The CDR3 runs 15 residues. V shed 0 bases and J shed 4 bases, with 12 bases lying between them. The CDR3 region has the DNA TGTGCCAGCAGCCAAGATTCAAACAGCTTCTATGGCTACACCTTC. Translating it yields CASSQDSNSFYGYTF.

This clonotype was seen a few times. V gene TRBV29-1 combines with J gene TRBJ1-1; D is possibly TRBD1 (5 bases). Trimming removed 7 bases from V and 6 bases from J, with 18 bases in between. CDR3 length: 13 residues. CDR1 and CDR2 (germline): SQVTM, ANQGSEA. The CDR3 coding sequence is TGCAGCGCTCGACCCCCGGGACGCGCTGAAGCTTTCTTT. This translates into CSARPPGRAEAFF.

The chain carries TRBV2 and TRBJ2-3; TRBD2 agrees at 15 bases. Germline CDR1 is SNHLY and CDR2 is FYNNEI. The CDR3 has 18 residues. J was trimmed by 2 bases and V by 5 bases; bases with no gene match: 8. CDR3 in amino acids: CASSLGTSGGYYTDTQYF. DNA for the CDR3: TGTGCCAGCAGTCTCGGGACTAGCGGGGGGTACTACACAGATACGCAGTATTTT.

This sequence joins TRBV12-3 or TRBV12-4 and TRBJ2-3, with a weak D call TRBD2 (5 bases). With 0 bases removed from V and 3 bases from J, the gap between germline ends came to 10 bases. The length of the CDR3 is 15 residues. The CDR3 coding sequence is TGTGCCAGCAGTTTAGCCCTGGACTTAACAGATACGCAGTATTTT. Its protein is CASSLALDLTDTQYF.

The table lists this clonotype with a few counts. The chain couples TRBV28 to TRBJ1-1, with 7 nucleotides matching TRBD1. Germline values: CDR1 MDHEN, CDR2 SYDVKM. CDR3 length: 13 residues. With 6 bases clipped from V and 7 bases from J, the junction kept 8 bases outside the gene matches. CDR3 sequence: CASSLTGPGEAFF. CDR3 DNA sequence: TGTGCCAGCAGCCTGACAGGGCCCGGTGAAGCTTTCTTT. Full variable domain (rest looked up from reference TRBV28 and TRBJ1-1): DVKVTQSSRYLVKRTGEKVFLECVQDMDHENMFWYRQDPGLGLRLIYFSYDVKMKEKGDIPEGYSVSREKKERFSLILESASTNQTSMYLCASSLTGPGEAFFGQGTRLTVV.

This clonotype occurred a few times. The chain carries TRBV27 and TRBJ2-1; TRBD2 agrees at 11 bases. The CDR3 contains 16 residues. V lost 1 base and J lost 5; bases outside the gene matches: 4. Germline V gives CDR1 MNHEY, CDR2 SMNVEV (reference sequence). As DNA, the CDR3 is TGTGCCAGCAGTTTATTCGGGACTAGCGGAAACAATGAGCAGTTCTTC. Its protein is CASSLFGTSGNNEQFF.

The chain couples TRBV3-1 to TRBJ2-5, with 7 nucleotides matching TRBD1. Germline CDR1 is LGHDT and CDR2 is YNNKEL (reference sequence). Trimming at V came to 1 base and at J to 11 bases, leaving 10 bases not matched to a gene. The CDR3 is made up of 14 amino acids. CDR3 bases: TGTGCCAGCAGCCAAGGACAGGGAATATGGGAGCAGTACTTC. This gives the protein CASSQGQGIWEQYF.